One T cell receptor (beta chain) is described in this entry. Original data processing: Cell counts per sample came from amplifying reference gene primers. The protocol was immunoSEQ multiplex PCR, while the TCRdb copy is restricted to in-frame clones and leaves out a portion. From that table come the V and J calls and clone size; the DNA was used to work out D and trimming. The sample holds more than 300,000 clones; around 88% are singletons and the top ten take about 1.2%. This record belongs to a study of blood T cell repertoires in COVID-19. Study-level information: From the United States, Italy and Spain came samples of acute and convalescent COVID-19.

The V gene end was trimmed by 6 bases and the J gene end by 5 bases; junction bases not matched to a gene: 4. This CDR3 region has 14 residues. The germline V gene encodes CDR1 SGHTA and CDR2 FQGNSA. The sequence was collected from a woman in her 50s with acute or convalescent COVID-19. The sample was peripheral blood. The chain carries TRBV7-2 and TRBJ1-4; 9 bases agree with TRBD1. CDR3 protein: CASSLDRGNEKLFF. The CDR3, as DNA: TGTGCCAGCAGTTTGGACAGGGGAAATGAAAAACTGTTTTTT.